Listed below are T cell receptor beta chains from one sample, sequenced in a study of siplizumab effects on memory and regulatory T cells. Repertoires were generated with immunoSEQ multiplex PCR, while TCRdb's copy carries only in-frame clones and drops some. The sample holds over 85,000 clones, approximately 97% seen once. The sequenced sample consisted of naive CD4+ T cells sorted from blood. The source is a human donor in good health. The CDR3 runs from the conserved cysteine through the conserved F or W. D genes are given only for firm matches. The size of a clone is reported for some rows only, either as once, few or many, or as a class for expanded clones.

clone size: NA
V gene: TRBV4-2
CDR3 length: 13
J gene: TRBJ1-1
D gene: TRBD1
CDR3 DNA: TGTGCCAGCAGCCAAGAGGGGACAGGTGAAGCTTTCTTT
CDR3 protein: CASSQEGTGEAFF

clone size: few
V gene: TRBV6-5
CDR3 length: 15
J gene: TRBJ2-7
D gene: TRBD1
CDR3 DNA: TGTGCCAGCAGTTACTCGACAGGGGCGACCTACGAGCAGTACTTC
CDR3 protein: CASSYSTGATYEQYF

clone size: NA
V gene: TRBV14
CDR3 length: 15
J gene: TRBJ1-2
D gene: TRBD1
CDR3 DNA: TGTGCCAGCAGCCAAGTGGCAGGGGGCTTATATGGCTACACCTTC
CDR3 protein: CASSQVAGGLYGYTF

clone size: NA
V gene: TRBV6-1
CDR3 length: 14
J gene: TRBJ1-5
D gene: TRBD1
CDR3 DNA: TGTGCCAGCAGGACGGACAGGGGAAACCAGCCCCAGCATTTT
CDR3 protein: CASRTDRGNQPQHF

clone size: NA
V gene: TRBV11-2
CDR3 length: 16
J gene: TRBJ2-3
D gene: TRBD2
CDR3 DNA: TGTGCCAGCAGCGGAGGTTCCGGGACTATCCCAGATACGCAGTATTTT
CDR3 protein: CASSGGSGTIPDTQYF

clone size: NA
V gene: TRBV10-3
CDR3 length: 13
J gene: TRBJ1-1
D gene: NA
CDR3 DNA: TGTGCCATCAGTGGGACATTGGGCACTGAAGCTTTCTTT
CDR3 protein: CAISGTLGTEAFF

clone size: NA
V gene: TRBV18
CDR3 length: 15
J gene: TRBJ1-2
D gene: NA
CDR3 DNA: TGTGCCAGCTCACCATCGGCAGACCTTTTAAGGGGCTACACCTTC
CDR3 protein: CASSPSADLLRGYTF

clone size: NA
V gene: TRBV7-2
CDR3 length: 15
J gene: TRBJ2-7
D gene: TRBD2
CDR3 DNA: TGTGCCAGCAGCTTAGATTTCGGGGGGGCCTACGAGCAGTACTTC
CDR3 protein: CASSLDFGGAYEQYF

clone size: NA
V gene: TRBV29-1
CDR3 length: 14
J gene: TRBJ1-4
D gene: NA
CDR3 DNA: TGCAGCGTTCGGGACTCCGCGCCTAATGAAAAACTGTTTTTT
CDR3 protein: CSVRDSAPNEKLFF

clone size: NA
V gene: TRBV7-8
CDR3 length: 15
J gene: TRBJ1-6
D gene: NA
CDR3 DNA: TGTGCCAGCAGCCTCGGACAGAAAAAGGATTCACCCCTCCACTTT
CDR3 protein: CASSLGQKKDSPLHF

clone size: NA
V gene: TRBV7-9
CDR3 length: 13
J gene: TRBJ1-1
D gene: TRBD1
CDR3 DNA: TGTGCCAGCAGCCAAACAGGGGGGACTGAAGCTTTCTTT
CDR3 protein: CASSQTGGTEAFF

clone size: NA
V gene: TRBV27
CDR3 length: 17
J gene: TRBJ2-1
D gene: NA
CDR3 DNA: TGTGCCAGCAGTTCCCCCCGGGGGGCCAGCTCCTACAATGAGCAGTTCTTC
CDR3 protein: CASSSPRGASSYNEQFF

clone size: NA
V gene: TRBV10-1
CDR3 length: 17
J gene: TRBJ2-2
D gene: TRBD1
CDR3 DNA: TGCGCCAGCAGTGAGTCGTGGGACAGGGGGCGGAACGGGGAGCTGTTTTTT
CDR3 protein: CASSESWDRGRNGELFF

clone size: NA
V gene: TRBV18
CDR3 length: 15
J gene: TRBJ2-3
D gene: TRBD2
CDR3 DNA: TGTGCCAGCCCTAGCGGGGGGGGGCGCACAGATACGCAGTATTTT
CDR3 protein: CASPSGGGRTDTQYF

clone size: NA
V gene: TRBV28
CDR3 length: 20
J gene: TRBJ1-5
D gene: NA
CDR3 DNA: TGTGCCAGCAGTCCTTCCCCACGGAGACTACAGATTTATAGCAATCAGCCCCAGCATTTT
CDR3 protein: CASSPSPRRLQIYSNQPQHF

clone size: NA
V gene: TRBV11-2
CDR3 length: 16
J gene: TRBJ2-6
D gene: NA
CDR3 DNA: TGTGCCAGCAGCTCCATACAGGGCTCTGGGGCCAACGTCCTGACTTTC
CDR3 protein: CASSSIQGSGANVLTF

clone size: NA
V gene: TRBV5-1
CDR3 length: 14
J gene: TRBJ1-4
D gene: NA
CDR3 DNA: TGCGCCAGCAGCCTGGGGGCAGGGAAGGAAAAACTGTTTTTT
CDR3 protein: CASSLGAGKEKLFF

clone size: NA
V gene: TRBV10-1
CDR3 length: 18
J gene: TRBJ2-3
D gene: NA
CDR3 DNA: TGCGCCAGCAGTGAGTCTCGGACATTCAAGGAAGGCACAGATACGCAGTATTTT
CDR3 protein: CASSESRTFKEGTDTQYF

clone size: NA
V gene: TRBV11-3
CDR3 length: 14
J gene: TRBJ2-1
D gene: NA
CDR3 DNA: TGTGCCAGCAGCTCCACTAGTCAAAACGGTGAGCAGTTCTTC
CDR3 protein: CASSSTSQNGEQFF

clone size: NA
V gene: TRBV28
CDR3 length: 18
J gene: TRBJ1-6
D gene: NA
CDR3 DNA: TGTGCCAGCAGTTTTTCTAGTATTCGGGGGTTGAATAATTCACCCCTCCACTTT
CDR3 protein: CASSFSSIRGLNNSPLHF

clone size: NA
V gene: TRBV6-1
CDR3 length: 16
J gene: TRBJ2-1
D gene: NA
CDR3 DNA: TGTGCCAGCAGTGAAGTCTCCGCGGGGTCCTACAATGAGCAGTTCTTC
CDR3 protein: CASSEVSAGSYNEQFF

clone size: NA
V gene: TRBV21-1
CDR3 length: 13
J gene: TRBJ2-7
D gene: NA
CDR3 DNA: TGTGCCAGCTGGGTGGGCTTAGCCTACGAGCAGTACTTC
CDR3 protein: CASWVGLAYEQYF

clone size: NA
V gene: TRBV5-6
CDR3 length: 15
J gene: TRBJ2-7
D gene: NA
CDR3 DNA: TGTGCCAGCAGCCACCTTAAAGTTGGTCCATCCGAGCAGTACTTC
CDR3 protein: CASSHLKVGPSEQYF

clone size: NA
V gene: TRBV28
CDR3 length: 17
J gene: TRBJ1-3
D gene: TRBD1
CDR3 DNA: TGTGCCAGCGGAACAGGGGGCGCACCCCCCCAAGGGCACACCATATATTTT
CDR3 protein: CASGTGGAPPQGHTIYF

clone size: NA
V gene: TRBV5-1
CDR3 length: 15
J gene: TRBJ1-4
D gene: NA
CDR3 DNA: TGCGCCAGCAGCTTGGCCGGGGGGACTAATGAAAAACTGTTTTTT
CDR3 protein: CASSLAGGTNEKLFF

clone size: NA
V gene: TRBV7-6
CDR3 length: 15
J gene: TRBJ2-3
D gene: TRBD2
CDR3 DNA: TGTGCCAGCAGCCCCTGGGGGGGGAGCACAGATACGCAGTATTTT
CDR3 protein: CASSPWGGSTDTQYF

clone size: NA
V gene: TRBV5-6
CDR3 length: 16
J gene: TRBJ2-3
D gene: TRBD2
CDR3 DNA: TGTGCCAGCAGCTTGGAGCGGGGACTTAGCACAGATACGCAGTATTTT
CDR3 protein: CASSLERGLSTDTQYF

clone size: once
V gene: TRBV9
CDR3 length: 15
J gene: TRBJ1-4
D gene: NA
CDR3 DNA: TGTGCCAGCAGCCCCACCCCGGCAACTAATGAAAAACTGTTTTTT
CDR3 protein: CASSPTPATNEKLFF

clone size: NA
V gene: TRBV28
CDR3 length: 16
J gene: TRBJ2-7
D gene: NA
CDR3 DNA: TGTGCCAGCAGTTTAGCGCAGGCACTAGTAGTGGGAGAGCAGTACTTC
CDR3 protein: CASSLAQALVVGEQYF